These T cell receptor beta chains were read from a single sample in a study of cytomegalovirus exposure and HLA in healthy donors. Assay used: immunoSEQ multiplex PCR; TCRdb lists only in-frame clones, some missing. The sample holds under 200,000 clones, 82% seen once. Sequenced material: PBMCs. These receptors all stem from a male donor in good health and CMV-seronegative. The CDR3 runs from the conserved cysteine through the conserved F or W. D genes are given only for firm matches. Size is stated for part of the rows, as once, few or many counts, or as a class when the clone is expanded.

D gene,J gene,V gene,clone size,CDR3 DNA,CDR3 protein
NA,TRBJ1-6,TRBV4-1,few,TGCGCCAGCAGCCAAGTTCCTGAGTCACCCCTCCACTTT,CASSQVPESPLHF
NA,TRBJ1-3,TRBV19,NA,TGTGCCAGTAGTATGGTCGGTTTCTCTGGAAACACCATATATTTT,CASSMVGFSGNTIYF
NA,TRBJ2-7,TRBV6-6,NA,TGTGCCAGCAGTCCCCAGGCCTACGAGCAGTACTTC,CASSPQAYEQYF
NA,TRBJ2-1,TRBV2,NA,TGTGCCAGCAGCCCGACTAGAAGTAGGTACAATGAGCAGTTCTTC,CASSPTRSRYNEQFF
NA,TRBJ1-6,TRBV10-3,few,TGTGCCCCCAAGGCGGGGGGCGCTGGGAATTCACCCCTCCACTTT,CAPKAGGAGNSPLHF
NA,TRBJ2-5,TRBV2,NA,TGTGCCAGCAGTGGTTCTGTTGCGGCTCGGGGGACCCAGTACTTC,CASSGSVAARGTQYF
NA,TRBJ2-3,TRBV6-6,NA,TGTGCCAGCAGTTACTGGGCTAGCACAGATACGCAGTATTTT,CASSYWASTDTQYF
TRBD1,TRBJ2-7,TRBV5-5,NA,TGTGCCAGCAGCTTGTGGGGACAGGGGACCCTCGAGCAGTACTTC,CASSLWGQGTLEQYF
NA,TRBJ2-7,TRBV6-1,NA,TGTGCCAGCAGTCAGGAGGGCTACGAGCAGTACTTC,CASSQEGYEQYF
TRBD1,TRBJ2-2,TRBV27,NA,TGTGCCAGCAGTCACAGACAGGGGGATAGAACCGGGGAGCTGTTTTTT,CASSHRQGDRTGELFF
TRBD1,TRBJ2-5,TRBV27,NA,TGTGCCAGCAGTCCCCAAAGGACAGGGGGGACCGAGACCCAGTACTTC,CASSPQRTGGTETQYF
TRBD1,TRBJ2-5,TRBV5-1,NA,TGCGCCAGCAGCCGTGGGACAGGGGGCGCAGGAGAGACCCAGTACTTC,CASSRGTGGAGETQYF
NA,TRBJ1-1,TRBV4-1,once,TGCGCCAGCAGCCAAGCGGGGGGTGGGAACACTGAAGCTTTCTTT,CASSQAGGGNTEAFF
TRBD2,TRBJ2-7,TRBV27,NA,TGTGCCAGCAGTTACATAGCGGGGGAGCAGTACTTC,CASSYIAGEQYF
TRBD1,TRBJ2-1,TRBV18,few,TGTGCCAGCTCACCGGGTTTGAGACCGGGACAGCCCTACAATGAGCAGTTCTTC,CASSPGLRPGQPYNEQFF
TRBD2,TRBJ2-2,TRBV7-3,NA,TGTGCCAGCAGTCGGGGAGGGGACGCCGGGGAGCTGTTTTTT,CASSRGGDAGELFF
TRBD2,TRBJ2-7,TRBV7-9,NA,TGTTCCAGCAGCAACGGACTAGCGGGGCTCTACGAGCAGTACTTC,CSSSNGLAGLYEQYF
TRBD1,TRBJ1-3,TRBV27,NA,TGTGCCAGCAGTTTATTGGGACAGCCTCGTTCTGGAAACACCATATATTTT,CASSLLGQPRSGNTIYF
TRBD2,TRBJ2-7,TRBV2,few,TGTGCCAGCAGTGAACAGGCGGGAGTTTACGAGCAGTACTTC,CASSEQAGVYEQYF
TRBD1,TRBJ2-2,TRBV10-3,NA,TGTGCCATCACCACAGGGGCCGGGGAGCTGTTTTTT,CAITTGAGELFF
TRBD2,TRBJ2-1,TRBV7-2,NA,TGTGCCAGCAGCCCTAAACTAGCGGGAGGGCTTACGAATGAGCAGTTCTTC,CASSPKLAGGLTNEQFF
NA,TRBJ1-2,TRBV7-9,NA,TGTGCCAGCAGCCCTAGTGCTAACTATGGCTACACCTTC,CASSPSANYGYTF
TRBD2,TRBJ2-5,TRBV19,NA,TGTGCCAGTAGAAGCGGGGGAGAAGAGACCCAGTACTTC,CASRSGGEETQYF
NA,TRBJ1-2,TRBV11-2,NA,TGTGCCAGCTCCCATCCCGGTGGGGCAAAGTATGGCTACACCTTC,CASSHPGGAKYGYTF
NA,TRBJ1-1,TRBV19,NA,TGTGCCAGTAGGCCAGGACTCATGAACACTGAAGCTTTCTTT,CASRPGLMNTEAFF
NA,TRBJ1-3,TRBV10-2,NA,TGCGCCAGCAGTGATATCCACCTATCTTCCCGGGGTACGGAAATAATATATTTT,CASSDIHLSSRGTEIIYF
TRBD2,TRBJ2-5,TRBV4-2,few,TGTGCCAGCAGCCAAAGGGGACTAGCGGGGGATCAAGAGACCCAGTACTTC,CASSQRGLAGDQETQYF
NA,TRBJ1-4,TRBV7-9,NA,TGTGCCAGCAGCTTGTCGGAGGTGGGGAACGAAAAACTGTTTTTT,CASSLSEVGNEKLFF
NA,TRBJ2-7,TRBV7-9,NA,TGTGCCAGCAGTCCCAGGTCAGGGTCGTACGAGCAGTACTTC,CASSPRSGSYEQYF
NA,TRBJ1-5,TRBV6-1,NA,TGTGCCAGCAGCCCCCCATCCGGGAACCATCAGCCCCAGCATTTT,CASSPPSGNHQPQHF
TRBD2,TRBJ2-7,TRBV28,NA,TGTGCCAGCGGGGGCCGGGGGGGCGCGGGGAAGTACTTC,CASGGRGGAGKYF
TRBD2,TRBJ2-3,TRBV5-1,NA,TGCGCCAGCAGCTTGGCCGCCGGGGGGGTTTCTGGGGAGCTCACAGATACGCAGTATTTT,CASSLAAGGVSGELTDTQYF
NA,TRBJ2-7,TRBV5-6,NA,TGTGCCAGCAGCTTGGACGCGGGCGCCCTCAAGCAGTACTTC,CASSLDAGALKQYF
NA,TRBJ2-7,TRBV28,NA,TGTGCCAGCAGTTTTGGGGTGGTAGGAGGGTTGTTATTGGTGCAGTACTTC,CASSFGVVGGLLLVQYF
NA,TRBJ2-4,TRBV7-9,NA,TGTGCCAGCAGCGAAGGAGTAGCCAAAAACATTCAGTACTTC,CASSEGVAKNIQYF
NA,TRBJ2-1,TRBV7-8,NA,TGTGCCACCACAACGACTCCAAGCAATGAGCAGTTCTTC,CATTTTPSNEQFF
NA,TRBJ2-5,TRBV7-9,NA,TGTTCCAGCGAACTGGCAGGGCCCCAAGAGACCCAGTACTTC,CSSELAGPQETQYF
TRBD1,TRBJ2-7,TRBV6-1,NA,TGTGCCAGCATCCTGGGACAGGGTGCTTCCTACGAGCAGTACTTC,CASILGQGASYEQYF
TRBD1,TRBJ1-1,TRBV19,NA,TGTGCCAGTAGTATCCGGGACAGGGGTGAAGCTTTCTTT,CASSIRDRGEAFF
TRBD1,TRBJ1-5,TRBV7-2,NA,TGTGCCAGCAGCTCAGACAGGGCTCAGCCCCAGCATTTT,CASSSDRAQPQHF
TRBD1,TRBJ2-7,TRBV19,NA,TGTGCCAGTAGGACAGGGGTGGGATCCTACGAGCAGTACTTC,CASRTGVGSYEQYF
TRBD1,TRBJ1-1,TRBV18,NA,TGTGCCAGCTCAGCGGGACAGGGGGGTAGTGAAGCTTTCTTT,CASSAGQGGSEAFF
NA,TRBJ2-1,TRBV6-4,once,TGTGCCAGCAGTGACTCTTCGCGGGGGCGATTCAGAAATGAGCAGTTCTTC,CASSDSSRGRFRNEQFF
TRBD1,TRBJ1-2,TRBV6-1,NA,TGTGCCAGCAGTTTCCGGGACAGCGGGTATGGCTACACCTTC,CASSFRDSGYGYTF
TRBD2,TRBJ2-1,TRBV19,NA,TGTGCCAGTAGTACGTCCGGGACTAGCGGGAGCTCCTACAATGAGCAGTTCTTC,CASSTSGTSGSSYNEQFF
TRBD2,TRBJ2-5,TRBV4-2,once,TGTGCCAGCAGCCAAGACGGGCGGCTAGCGGGAGGAGAGACCCAGTACTTC,CASSQDGRLAGGETQYF
NA,TRBJ1-4,TRBV6-1,NA,TGTGCCAGCAGTGAAGCGGCGAGCGGAATCTTTGAAAAACTGTTTTTT,CASSEAASGIFEKLFF
TRBD2,TRBJ2-7,TRBV6-7,NA,TGTGCCAGCAGTCACAGGATCGGGGGGACCTACGAGCAGTACTTC,CASSHRIGGTYEQYF
NA,TRBJ2-1,TRBV7-3,NA,TGTGCCAGCAGCCCCCGGTTAGGGGGTGGCGATGAACAGTTCTTC,CASSPRLGGGDEQFF
NA,TRBJ2-5,TRBV18,NA,TGTGCCAGCTCACCTCCGGGACGACGGGAGGAGACCCAGTACTTC,CASSPPGRREETQYF
TRBD2,TRBJ2-5,TRBV7-2,few,TGTGCCAGCACTAGCGGCGGGGAGACCCAGTACTTC,CASTSGGETQYF
NA,TRBJ1-4,TRBV28,NA,TGTGCCAGCATTAGGGGTTCGACTAATGAAAAACTGTTTTTT,CASIRGSTNEKLFF
TRBD1,TRBJ2-7,TRBV5-1,NA,TGCGCCAGCAGCACGGACAGGGGGCAAGAGCAGTACTTC,CASSTDRGQEQYF
NA,TRBJ2-5,TRBV5-4,NA,TGTGCCAGCAGCCCCGGACACCTGCTCCAAGAGACCCAGTACTTC,CASSPGHLLQETQYF
TRBD2,TRBJ2-7,TRBV29-1,NA,TGCAGCCCTGACCCAACTAGCGGATCCTCCTCCGAGCAGTACTTC,CSPDPTSGSSSEQYF
TRBD1,TRBJ2-3,TRBV12-5,NA,TGTGCTAGTGGTTCGGGACAGGGGACCGATACGCAGTATTTT,CASGSGQGTDTQYF
TRBD2,TRBJ2-3,TRBV2,NA,TGTGCCAGCGGAGGGACTAGCGGGTACACAGATACGCAGTATTTT,CASGGTSGYTDTQYF